These 24 T cell receptor beta chains originate from one sample sequenced in a study of control samples from healthy donors and cancer patients (TCRdb year 2020). Library preparation was by the immunoSEQ multiplex PCR assay. TCRdb took this table from immuneACCESS and kept in-frame rearrangements with V and J called. Such tables lack part of the clones; where checked against another copy, unresolved V genes explain under half of the gap, and the rest is unexplained. This sample has 150,000 or so clones in its table, and about 90% of those were observed once. Approximately 0.7% of the sample lies in the top ten. Sequenced: blood. The source is a woman younger than 45 in good health.

This clone appeared a single time. The chain recombines TRBV19 with TRBJ1-4, with TRBD1 matching 8 bases. The trim removed 5 bases at V and 11 bases at J, leaving 4 bases unmatched. Germline loops: CDR1 LNHDA, CDR2 SQIVND (reference sequence). The CDR3 length is 12 residues. The CDR3 spells CASSSRTGKLFF. The CDR3 DNA follows: TGTGCCAGTAGTTCTCGGACAGGGAAACTGTTTTTT.

This chain connects TRBV28 to TRBJ2-1, with 7 bases fitting TRBD1. Germline CDR1 and CDR2: MDHEN and SYDVKM. The CDR3 has 14 amino acids. V gave up 8 bases and J gave up 4 bases; unmatched junction bases: 8. CDR3 sequence reads: CASLKGAVYNEQFF. The CDR3 region has the DNA TGTGCCAGCCTAAAGGGGGCAGTATACAATGAGCAGTTCTTC.

The rearrangement uses TRBV6-5 and TRBJ2-5, with 9 bases fitting TRBD2. Trimming cost V 2 bases and J 2 bases; bases outside gene matches: 3. The CDR3 has 15 amino acids. Germline CDR1 is MNHEY and CDR2 is SVGAGI. The CDR3: CASSYGAGGQETQYF. As DNA, the CDR3 is TGTGCCAGCAGTTACGGGGCGGGAGGGCAAGAGACCCAGTACTTC.

The CDR3 nucleotides are TGTGCCAGCAGCCCGGGACAGGTGAATTCACCCCTCCACTTT. Protein: CASSPGQVNSPLHF. The V and J genes are TRBV9 and TRBJ1-6; TRBD1 aligns across 8 bases. Germline loops: CDR1 SGDLS, CDR2 YYNGEE. This CDR3 comprises 14 residues. The J segment lost 7 bases and the V segment lost 4 bases, leaving 4 bases of the junction unmatched.

This clone was found a few times. This chain joins TRBV28 and TRBJ1-1, with D tentatively TRBD1 (5 bases). CDR3 length equals 15 residues. Trimming removed 1 base at V and 3 bases at J, with 12 bases between. Looked up from germline, CDR1 is MDHEN and CDR2 is SYDVKM. The CDR3 sequence: CASSLSYGGDTEAFF. As DNA, the CDR3 is TGTGCCAGCAGTTTATCGTACGGGGGGGACACTGAAGCTTTCTTT.

This clone showed up just once. This chain connects TRBV28 to TRBJ1-5; possibly TRBD1 for D (6 bases). The germline CDR1 and CDR2 sequences are MDHEN and SYDVKM. The germline V and J ends were trimmed by 6 bases and 0 bases, with 12 bases remaining between them. CDR3 length equals 15 residues. The CDR3 nucleotides read TGTGCCAGCAGGGACGGGACAATTAGCAATCAGCCCCAGCATTTT. It specifies CASRDGTISNQPQHF.

This clone came up once. The chain is built from TRBV7-2 and TRBJ1-1; D is possibly TRBD1 (5 bases). CDR3 length equals 14 residues. Trimming left V 1 base short and J 0 bases short, with 6 bases between. CDR1 SGHTA and CDR2 FQGNSA come from the germline V gene. CDR3 nucleotide sequence: TGTGCCAGCAGCTTAGGGGGGGTGAACACTGAAGCTTTCTTT. Its protein is CASSLGGVNTEAFF.

The chain employs TRBV4-1 and TRBJ1-4; D perhaps matches TRBD1 (6 bases). This CDR3 has 16 amino acids. V lost 1 base and J 8 bases, leaving 17 bases between the germline ends. From germline, CDR1 is MGHRA and CDR2 YSYEKL. CDR3 in amino acids: CASSQGNTGIGEKLFF. In DNA, the CDR3 is TGCGCCAGCAGCCAAGGGAACACAGGGATAGGAGAAAAACTGTTTTTT.

V usage is TRBV2 and J usage is TRBJ2-7, with 9 bases matching TRBD2. CDR1 SNHLY and CDR2 FYNNEI come from the germline V gene. This CDR3 region has 14 residues. After removal of 7 bases from V and 2 bases from J, the junction contained 6 bases not matched to a gene. CDR3 sequence (DNA): TGTGCCAGCATGGCGCGGGAGGGCCCCTACGAGCAGTACTTC. Translating it yields CASMAREGPYEQYF.

The CDR3: CASSPRVTNEKLFF. In DNA, the CDR3 is TGTGCCAGCAGCCCACGTGTCACTAATGAAAAACTGTTTTTT. The rearrangement uses TRBV5-6 and TRBJ1-4; D remains ambiguous. Germline V gene lookup returns CDR1 SGHDT and CDR2 YYEEEE. V lost 4 bases to trimming and J lost 2 bases, with 9 bases between them. The CDR3 contains 14 residues.

J is TRBJ2-5 and V is TRBV28; no reliable D call. The V gene's germline CDR1 is MDHEN and CDR2 SYDVKM. V lost 4 bases, J lost 5 bases, and 14 bases lay in between. This CDR3 is built from 14 residues. The CDR3 reads CASSSPGSTETQYF. The CDR3 DNA reads as TGTGCCAGCAGTTCCCCCGGGTCCACGGAGACCCAGTACTTC.

The chain combines TRBV7-2 with TRBJ1-5; 8 bases are a match to TRBD1. The CDR3 has 15 residues. CDR1 and CDR2 (germline): SGHTA, FQGNSA. V shed 1 base, J shed 4 bases, and the junction held 3 bases outside the gene matches. The CDR3 nucleotides read TGTGCCAGCAGCTTAGAGACAGGGGTTAATCAGCCCCAGCATTTT. Translating gives CASSLETGVNQPQHF.

The chain carries TRBV6-5 and TRBJ2-3; TRBD1 is a possible D gene (6 bases). The CDR3 is made up of 15 amino acids. Germline assignment: CDR1 MNHEY and CDR2 SVGAGI. Trimming left V 6 bases short and J 1 base short, with 14 bases between. The CDR3 nucleotides are TGTGCCAGCAGATCAGACAGGCGGGGCACAGATACGCAGTATTTT. Protein: CASRSDRRGTDTQYF.

Of note for this clone: Other DNA sequences within the sample encode an identical CDR3. V gene TRBV19 combines with J gene TRBJ1-5, with 7 bases that match TRBD1. The V gene's germline CDR1 is LNHDA and CDR2 SQIVND (reference sequence). This CDR3 is 13 amino acids long. Losses at the gene ends were 6 bases for V and 1 base for J; bases not matched to a gene: 0. CDR3 sequence: CASRGQSNQPQHF. The CDR3 DNA reads as TGTGCCAGTAGGGGACAGAGCAATCAGCCCCAGCATTTT.

V usage is TRBV7-2 and J usage is TRBJ2-1, with D tentatively TRBD2 (6 bases). The CDR3 has 15 residues. Per germline, CDR1 SGHTA and CDR2 FQGNSA. V dropped 3 bases and J dropped 2 bases, with 11 bases sitting between them. The CDR3 DNA follows: TGTGCCAGCAGCTTCGCGGGGAGCGCCTACAATGAGCAGTTCTTC. Protein product: CASSFAGSAYNEQFF.

The chain is built from TRBV6-4 and TRBJ2-2; D not certain. CDR1 is MRHNA, CDR2 SNTAGT, per germline. V lost 0 bases and J lost 7, with 9 bases in between. This CDR3 spans 14 amino acids. The CDR3: CASSDSSAGGELFF. The CDR3 DNA is TGTGCCAGCAGTGACTCATCCGCCGGCGGGGAGCTGTTTTTT.

The CDR3 nucleotides are TGTGCCAGCACATATCCCGGGACAGAATACGAGCAGTACTTC. Translating it yields CASTYPGTEYEQYF. V and J are TRBV28 and TRBJ2-7, with 7 bases identical to TRBD1. V dropped 7 bases and J dropped 4; count of bases not matched to a gene: 10. The germline CDR1 and CDR2 sequences are MDHEN and SYDVKM. The CDR3 loop spans 14 amino acids.

The rearrangement joins TRBV27 to TRBJ1-2; TRBD1 agrees at 7 bases. Trimming took 6 bases from V and 4 from J; bases not matched to a gene: 8. Germline assignment: CDR1 MNHEY and CDR2 SMNVEV (reference sequence). The CDR3 contains 14 residues. CDR3 protein: CASSLGTVGYGYTF. CDR3 in DNA: TGTGCCAGCAGCCTGGGGACAGTCGGCTATGGCTACACCTTC.

The chain couples TRBV7-2 to TRBJ1-1; 7 bases are a match to TRBD1. This CDR3 is built from 13 residues. Germline V gene lookup returns CDR1 SGHTA and CDR2 FQGNSA. V lost 6 bases to trimming and J lost 1 base; unmatched junction nucleotides: 2. CDR3 nucleotide sequence: TGTGCCAGCAGGCGACAGGGGAACACTGAAGCTTTCTTT. Translating it yields CASRRQGNTEAFF.

This sequence joins TRBV29-1 and TRBJ2-5; a weak D match, TRBD2 (7 bases). Trimming stripped 7 bases from V and 5 bases from J, with 11 bases between. The germline CDR1 and CDR2 sequences are SQVTM and ANQGSEA. The length of the CDR3 is 11 residues. The CDR3 here is CSAKGGETQYF. The CDR3 nucleotides read TGCAGCGCAAAGGGGGGGGAGACCCAGTACTTC.

The CDR3 DNA reads as TGCAGCGTTCGTCAGGACAGGGTACCCCACGAGCAGTACTTC. Amino acids: CSVRQDRVPHEQYF. The gene calls are TRBV29-1 and TRBJ2-7, with TRBD1 matching 8 bases. J lost 5 bases, V lost 5 bases, and 11 bases had no gene match. The CDR3 contains 14 residues. Germline CDR1 is SQVTM and CDR2 is ANQGSEA.

The chain carries TRBV10-3 and TRBJ1-6; a possible D gene is TRBD1 (5 bases). There are 14 residues in the CDR3. CDR1 and CDR2 from the germline V gene are ENHRY and SYGVKD. The V gene lost 6 bases and the J gene lost 5 bases, with 11 bases spanning the gap. This CDR3 reads CAIREGQNNSPLHF. In nucleotides, the CDR3 is TGTGCCATCAGGGAGGGGCAGAATAATTCACCCCTCCACTTT.

The genes are TRBV30 and TRBJ2-7; weak D call: TRBD1 (5 bases). The V and J ends lost 2 bases and 2 bases respectively, with 13 bases between them. Germline V gives CDR1 GTSNPN, CDR2 SVGIG (reference sequence). CDR3 length: 14 residues. The CDR3 region has the DNA TGTGCCTGGAGTACGTGGGGCAATGCCTACGAGCAGTACTTC. Encoded protein: CAWSTWGNAYEQYF.

This chain uses TRBV2 with TRBJ1-2, with 11 bases matching TRBD1. Losses at the gene ends were 5 bases for V and 3 bases for J; bases not matched to a gene: 8. The CDR3 totals 16 residues. Germline-derived CDR1 and CDR2 are SNHLY and FYNNEI. The CDR3 reads CASSPRTGGAYYGYTF. CDR3 DNA: TGTGCCAGCAGTCCCCGGACAGGGGGCGCATACTATGGCTACACCTTC. Full variable domain (missing parts from reference TRBV2 and TRBJ1-2): EPEVTQTPSHQVTQMGQEVILRCVPISNHLYFYWYRQILGQKVEFLVSFYNNEISEKSEIFDDQFSVERPDGSNFTLKIRSTKLEDSAMYFCASSPRTGGAYYGYTFGSGTRLTVV.